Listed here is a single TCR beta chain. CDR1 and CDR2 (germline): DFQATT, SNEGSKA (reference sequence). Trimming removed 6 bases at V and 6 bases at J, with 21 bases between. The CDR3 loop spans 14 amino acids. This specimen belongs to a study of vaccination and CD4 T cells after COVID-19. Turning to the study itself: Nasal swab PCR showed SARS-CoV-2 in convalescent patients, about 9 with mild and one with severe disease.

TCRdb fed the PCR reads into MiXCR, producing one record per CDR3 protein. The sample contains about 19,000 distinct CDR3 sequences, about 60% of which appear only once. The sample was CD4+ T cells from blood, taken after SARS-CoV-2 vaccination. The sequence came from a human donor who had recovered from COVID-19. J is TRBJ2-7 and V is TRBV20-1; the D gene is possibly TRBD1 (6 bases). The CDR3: CSAEDRRREVEQYF. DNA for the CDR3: TGCAGTGCAGAAGACAGGCGCCGTGAGGTCGAGCAGTACTTC.